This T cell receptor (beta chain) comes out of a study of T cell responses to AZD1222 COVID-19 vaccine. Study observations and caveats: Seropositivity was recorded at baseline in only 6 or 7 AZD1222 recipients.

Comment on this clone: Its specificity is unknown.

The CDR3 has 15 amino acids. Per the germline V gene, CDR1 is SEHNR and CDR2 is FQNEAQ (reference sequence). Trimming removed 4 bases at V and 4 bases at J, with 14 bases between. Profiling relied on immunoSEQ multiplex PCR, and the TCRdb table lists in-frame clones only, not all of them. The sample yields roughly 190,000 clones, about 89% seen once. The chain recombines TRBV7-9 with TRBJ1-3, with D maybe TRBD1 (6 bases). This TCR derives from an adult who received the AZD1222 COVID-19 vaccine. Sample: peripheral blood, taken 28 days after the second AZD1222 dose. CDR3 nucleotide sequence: TGTGCCAGCAGCTCGGACGGGGGGCCGGGAAACACCATATATTTT. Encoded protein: CASSSDGGPGNTIYF.